Below, 3 T cell receptor beta chains from the same sample are listed, as sequenced in a study of control samples from healthy donors and cancer patients. The data were produced by immunoSEQ multiplex PCR, yet TCRdb's version contains in-frame clones alone and is incomplete. The data show some 140,000 clones, about 94% seen once. What was sequenced was blood. The source is a man aged 40-50 years in good health.

The gene calls are TRBV14 and TRBJ1-5, with D possibly TRBD1 on 5 matching bases. Trimming left V 5 bases short and J 6 bases short, with 8 bases between. This CDR3 region has 12 residues. CDR1 is SGHDN and CDR2 is FVKESK in the germline V gene. The CDR3 loop reads CASSRGGQPQHF. The CDR3 nucleotides read TGTGCCAGCAGCAGGGGTGGTCAGCCCCAGCATTTT.

The genes are TRBV5-1 and TRBJ2-1, with TRBD1 matching over 7 bases. There are 17 residues in the CDR3. V trimming: 0 bases; J trimming: 0 bases; junction bases outside the gene matches: 6. Germline lookup yields CDR1 SGHRS and CDR2 YFSETQ. The CDR3 loop is CASSLGGGPGSYNEQFF. In DNA form, the CDR3 reads TGCGCCAGCAGCTTGGGAGGGGGCCCGGGCTCCTACAATGAGCAGTTCTTC. Variable domain in full (rest from reference TRBV5-1 and TRBJ2-1): KAGVTQTPRYLIKTRGQQVTLSCSPISGHRSVSWYQQTPGQGLQFLFEYFSETQRNKGNFPGRFSGRQFSNSRSEMNVSTLELGDSALYLCASSLGGGPGSYNEQFFGPGTRLTVL.

This chain connects TRBV7-9 to TRBJ1-2; 10 nucleotides line up with TRBD1. CDR3 length equals 14 residues. In germline, CDR1 is SEHNR, CDR2 FQNEAQ (reference sequence). Losses at the gene ends were 5 bases for V and 6 bases for J; bases not matched to a gene: 6. CDR3 in DNA: TGTGCCAGCAGCAGCAGACAGGGGGCTAATGGCTACACCTTC. Protein sequence: CASSSRQGANGYTF.